The 28 T cell receptor beta chains reported below all come from one sample, sequenced in a study of blood T cell repertoires in COVID-19. The repertoire was sequenced with immunoSEQ multiplex PCR; TCRdb's copy has only in-frame clones and lacks some. The profile covers under 150,000 clones, with more than 80% appearing a single time and approximately 8.1% taken by the ten largest. Sequencing was carried out using peripheral blood. All receptors derive from a woman aged 40 to 50 with acute or convalescent COVID-19.

In this sample, this clone turned up once. The CDR3 sequence is CASGSDVGVITEAFF. CDR3 DNA: TGTGCTAGTGGTTCCGACGTAGGGGTTATCACTGAAGCTTTCTTT. The V call is TRBV12-5, the J call TRBJ1-1; tentatively, D is TRBD1 (5 bases). The CDR3 has 15 amino acids. Germline V gene sequence: CDR1 LGHNT, CDR2 FRNRAP. V was trimmed by 4 bases and J by 4 bases, leaving 16 bases between them. Filled out from reference TRBV12-5 and TRBJ1-1, the complete variable domain reads DARVTQTPRHKVTEMGQEVTMRCQPILGHNTVFWYRQTMMQGLELLAYFRNRAPLDDSGMPKDRFSAEMPDATLATLKIQPSEPRDSAVYFCASGSDVGVITEAFFGQGTRLTVV.

The rearrangement links TRBV18 to TRBJ2-6; D is perhaps TRBD1 (5 bases). Germline loops: CDR1 KGHSH, CDR2 LQKENI. The CDR3 consists of 19 residues. V dropped 4 bases and J dropped 4 bases, with 23 bases sitting between them. In DNA, the CDR3 is TGTGCCAGCTCACAAATGGTCCTGCAGGGTTCGGACGGGGCCAACGTCCTGACTTTC. This translates into CASSQMVLQGSDGANVLTF.

V is TRBV4-3 and J is TRBJ2-7; 8 bases align to TRBD1. Losses at the gene ends were 3 bases for V and 4 bases for J; bases not matched to a gene: 5. Germline-derived CDR1 and CDR2 are LGHNA and YSLEER. The CDR3 is 14 amino acids. CDR3 nucleotides: TGCGCCAGCAGCCACGTAGGACAGGGTTACGAGCAGTACTTC. Protein product: CASSHVGQGYEQYF.

The V call is TRBV19, the J call TRBJ2-7; 8 bases are shared with TRBD1. The CDR3 has 14 residues. V lost 0 bases and J lost 6; bases outside the gene matches: 4. Germline-derived CDR1 and CDR2 are LNHDA and SQIVND (reference sequence). CDR3 protein: CASSIDRGLGEQYF. CDR3 coding DNA: TGTGCCAGTAGTATAGACAGGGGGCTCGGCGAGCAGTACTTC.

This clone was picked up a small number of times. The rearrangement uses TRBV2 and TRBJ2-7; 9 bases map to TRBD1. The J segment lost 6 bases and the V segment lost 4 bases, leaving 7 bases of the junction unmatched. The CDR3 consists of 14 residues. From germline, CDR1 is SNHLY and CDR2 FYNNEI. The CDR3 sequence is CASSVQGARSEQYF. CDR3 coding DNA: TGTGCCAGCAGTGTACAGGGGGCCCGTTCCGAGCAGTACTTC. The full variable domain, with the rest looked up from reference TRBV2 and TRBJ2-7, is EPEVTQTPSHQVTQMGQEVILRCVPISNHLYFYWYRQILGQKVEFLVSFYNNEISEKSEIFDDQFSVERPDGSNFTLKIRSTKLEDSAMYFCASSVQGARSEQYFGPGTRLTVT.

The sample holds a few counts of this clone. The chain couples TRBV6-2 or TRBV6-3 to TRBJ1-1, with no clear D. This CDR3 comprises 12 residues. Trimming pared 0 bases from V and 3 bases from J, leaving 2 bases between. Germline V gene lookup returns CDR1 MNHEY and CDR2 SVGEGT. This chain's CDR3 is CASSYSDTEAFF. CDR3 nucleotide sequence: TGTGCCAGCAGTTACTCCGACACTGAAGCTTTCTTT.

This rearrangement joins TRBV9 to TRBJ2-1; no definite D call. The germline gives CDR1 SGDLS, CDR2 YYNGEE. The CDR3 runs 14 residues. Trimming took 2 bases from V and 5 from J, leaving 11 bases between them. For the CDR3, the DNA is TGTGCCAGCAGCGTCCAGGCTTCCAACAATGAGCAGTTCTTC. Residues: CASSVQASNNEQFF. Full variable domain (outside the CDR3, taken from reference TRBV9 and TRBJ2-1): DSGVTQTPKHLITATGQRVTLRCSPRSGDLSVYWYQQSLDQGLQFLIQYYNGEERAKGNILERFSAQQFPDLHSELNLSSLELGDSALYFCASSVQASNNEQFFGPGTRLTVL.

The chain employs TRBV7-9 and TRBJ1-1, with D perhaps matching TRBD1 (6 bases). Trimming removed 6 bases from V and 2 bases from J, with 25 bases in between. The CDR3 consists of 18 residues. Germline V CDR1 and CDR2: SEHNR, FQNEAQ (reference sequence). The CDR3 sequence: CASRLFSGGRSANTEAFF. In DNA, the CDR3 is TGTGCCAGCAGACTTTTTTCGGGGGGGCGATCTGCCAACACTGAAGCTTTCTTT.

The count of this clone is one. This rearrangement joins TRBV6-5 to TRBJ2-1; D is unclear. CDR3 length equals 13 residues. V was pared by 8 bases and J by 0 bases, with 8 bases between. Germline V gene data show CDR1 as MNHEY and CDR2 as SVGAGI. The CDR3 DNA reads TGTGCCAGCCGCGGTAGCTCCTACAATGAGCAGTTCTTC. Amino acids: CASRGSSYNEQFF.

This clone was picked up one time. The chain recombines TRBV6-5 with TRBJ2-7, with D maybe TRBD1 (5 bases). V shed 2 bases and J shed 2 bases, with 13 bases lying between them. The CDR3 has 15 residues. From germline, CDR1 is MNHEY and CDR2 SVGAGI. CDR3: CASSYERQPTYEQYF. DNA of the CDR3: TGTGCCAGCAGTTACGAGAGACAGCCAACCTACGAGCAGTACTTC.

This clone was detected only once. The V and J genes are TRBV11-2 and TRBJ1-2, with 8 bases identical to TRBD1. The germline gives CDR1 SGHAT, CDR2 FQNNGV. CDR3 size: 14 residues. The V segment lost 1 base and the J segment 8 bases; nucleotides outside the gene matches: 6. In DNA, the CDR3 is TGTGCCAGCAGCTTAGGGACAGGGTTATACGGCTACACCTTC. Its protein is CASSLGTGLYGYTF.

The gene calls are TRBV5-1 and TRBJ2-1; no firm D call. The germline V and J ends were trimmed by 0 bases and 1 base, with 8 bases remaining between them. The CDR3 length is 15 residues. The germline CDR1 and CDR2 sequences are SGHRS and YFSETQ. CDR3 region: CASSLEPWSYNEQFF. CDR3 DNA sequence: TGCGCCAGCAGCTTGGAGCCCTGGTCCTACAATGAGCAGTTCTTC.

The V and J genes are TRBV7-9 and TRBJ1-1; no reliable D call. The CDR3 extends over 12 amino acids. Trimming took 4 bases from V and 7 from J, leaving 10 bases between them. Per germline, CDR1 SEHNR and CDR2 FQNEAQ (reference sequence). CDR3 sequence: CASSSHESEAFF. In DNA, the CDR3 is TGTGCCAGCAGCTCCCACGAGAGTGAAGCTTTCTTT.

The V and J genes are TRBV27 and TRBJ2-7; weak D call: TRBD1 (6 bases). The germline gives CDR1 MNHEY, CDR2 SMNVEV (reference sequence). The CDR3 has 16 amino acids. The V end lost 3 bases, the J end lost 5 bases, and 20 bases lay between the germline ends. The CDR3, as DNA: TGTGCCAGCAGTTTCGGAGGACCCGGACAGCGAGACGAGCAGTACTTC. Amino acids: CASSFGGPGQRDEQYF.

Note on this clone: This specimen includes other DNA sequences encoding the same CDR3. The chain links TRBV5-1 to TRBJ2-7; a weak D match, TRBD1 (5 bases). Trimming shortened V by 3 bases and J by 2 bases, and 18 bases separated the two germline ends. Germline CDR1 is SGHRS and CDR2 is YFSETQ. The CDR3 spans 16 residues. The CDR3 here is CASSSDGQGKTYEQYF. The DNA of the CDR3 is TGCGCCAGCAGCTCGGATGGGCAGGGTAAGACCTACGAGCAGTACTTC.

This chain links TRBV7-9 with TRBJ2-4; D gene ambiguous. Germline V CDR1 and CDR2: SEHNR, FQNEAQ (reference sequence). Between the trimmed V and J ends, which lost 2 bases and 1 base, there was a span of 15 bases. This CDR3 has 17 residues. CDR3 DNA: TGTGCCAGCAGCTTAATTTTGCCCGACGGGGCCAAAAACATTCAGTACTTC. Translating gives CASSLILPDGAKNIQYF. The variable domain in full, with the rest retrieved from reference TRBV7-9 and TRBJ2-4, is DTGVSQNPRHKITKRGQNVTFRCDPISEHNRLYWYRQTLGQGPEFLTYFQNEAQLEKSRLLSDRFSAERPKGSFSTLEIQRTEQGDSAMYLCASSLILPDGAKNIQYFGAGTRLSVL.

This chain joins TRBV6-5 and TRBJ2-7; perhaps TRBD1 as D (6 bases). The CDR3 is 13 amino acids. Germline V gives CDR1 MNHEY, CDR2 SVGAGI. Trimming took 6 bases from V and 1 from J, leaving 10 bases between them. The CDR3 nucleotides are TGTGCCAGCAGGGGGACAAAATCCTACGAGCAGTACTTC. As protein: CASRGTKSYEQYF.

As to this clone: The same CDR3 can be traced to other DNA sequences in this sample. The rearrangement joins TRBV6-5 to TRBJ1-1; D ambiguous. The CDR3 runs 13 residues. V lost 9 bases to trimming and J lost 3 bases, with 14 bases between them. Germline values: CDR1 MNHEY, CDR2 SVGAGI. The chain's CDR3 is CASSLNRDTEAFF. CDR3 coding DNA: TGTGCCAGTTCATTAAACCGGGACACTGAAGCTTTCTTT.

The chain joins TRBV19 to TRBJ1-6; 7 positions agree with TRBD1. The germline gives CDR1 LNHDA, CDR2 SQIVND (reference sequence). Losses at the gene ends were 3 bases for V and 7 bases for J; bases not matched to a gene: 9. The CDR3 runs to 16 residues. Here the CDR3 reads CASSIRPTGVNSPLHF. Written as DNA, the CDR3 is TGTGCCAGTAGTATTCGACCCACAGGGGTAAATTCACCCCTCCACTTT. The full variable domain, completed using reference TRBV19 and TRBJ1-6, is DGGITQSPKYLFRKEGQNVTLSCEQNLNHDAMYWYRQDPGQGLRLIYYSQIVNDFQKGDIAEGYSVSREKKESFPLTVTSAQKNPTAFYLCASSIRPTGVNSPLHFGNGTRLTVT.

The V call is TRBV20-1, the J call TRBJ1-2, with a weak D call TRBD1 (6 bases). The V gene lost 3 bases and the J gene lost 7 bases, with 12 bases spanning the gap. The CDR3 runs to 12 residues. CDR1 DFQATT and CDR2 SNEGSKA come from the germline V gene (reference sequence). CDR3 DNA sequence: TGCAGTGCTAGTACAGGGAAAGCTGGCTACACCTTC. Encoded protein: CSASTGKAGYTF.

The gene calls are TRBV19 and TRBJ2-3; D possibly corresponds to TRBD2 (5 bases). Germline lookup yields CDR1 LNHDA and CDR2 SQIVND (reference sequence). V was shortened by 5 bases and J by 4 bases, with 10 bases between the two germline ends. The CDR3 runs to 13 residues. The CDR3 DNA reads TGTGCCAGTAGTGACTACCCCCCAGATACGCAGTATTTT. Amino acids: CASSDYPPDTQYF.

V is TRBV5-1 and J is TRBJ2-5, with 8 bases identical to TRBD1. Per the germline V gene, CDR1 is SGHRS and CDR2 is YFSETQ. The V gene end was trimmed by 4 bases and the J gene end by 6 bases; junction bases not matched to a gene: 8. The CDR3 has 14 residues. The CDR3, as DNA: TGCGCCAGCAGCACCCCGACAGGGGCGAAGACCCAGTACTTC. Amino acid sequence: CASSTPTGAKTQYF.

This sequence joins TRBV18 and TRBJ2-1, with 7 bases lining up with TRBD1. V lost 3 bases to trimming and J lost 7 bases; unmatched junction nucleotides: 0. The length of the CDR3 is 12 residues. Germline assignment: CDR1 KGHSH and CDR2 LQKENI. The CDR3 DNA reads TGTGCCAGCTCACCGGACAGGAATGAGCAGTTCTTC. Translating gives CASSPDRNEQFF.

The V and J genes are TRBV6-6 and TRBJ1-2; 12 nucleotides align to TRBD1. Germline CDR1 reads MNHNY; CDR2 reads SVGAGI (reference sequence). CDR3 length: 16 amino acids. V lost 6 bases, J lost 7 bases, and 12 bases stayed unmatched. CDR3: CASSAGQGALFGGYTF. In nucleotides, the CDR3 is TGTGCCAGCAGCGCGGGACAGGGGGCCCTTTTTGGTGGCTACACCTTC.

The genes are TRBV6-5 and TRBJ2-7; D gene ambiguous. Trimming removed 0 bases from V and 1 base from J, with 10 bases in between. Germline V gene lookup returns CDR1 MNHEY and CDR2 SVGAGI. The CDR3 is made up of 15 amino acids. CDR3 DNA sequence: TGTGCCAGCAGTTACTCGATCCTAGGTTCCTACGAGCAGTACTTC. It translates to CASSYSILGSYEQYF.

The chain recombines TRBV5-6 with TRBJ2-1, with 11 bases identical to TRBD2. The CDR3 has 17 amino acids. V was clipped by 0 bases and J by 9 bases; unmatched bases: 11. Germline V gene lookup returns CDR1 SGHDT and CDR2 YYEEEE. CDR3 bases: TGTGCCAGCAGCTTGGCCGGGCTAGCGGGGGGAGAAGGTGAGCAGTTCTTC. Its translation is CASSLAGLAGGEGEQFF.

The rearrangement links TRBV6-2 or TRBV6-3 to TRBJ1-1; 11 bases agree with TRBD1. The V and J ends lost 6 bases and 4 bases, in that order; junction bases with no gene match: 10. Germline V gene sequence: CDR1 MNHEY, CDR2 SVGEGT. This CDR3 spans 16 amino acids. The CDR3 protein is CASSSRRTGGVTEAFF. The CDR3 DNA reads as TGTGCCAGCAGCTCTAGACGGACAGGGGGCGTCACTGAAGCTTTCTTT.

In the case of this clone: Here the CDR3 omits its conserved ending phenylalanine or tryptophan, so a read error is the likely source. The limits of the CDR3 on the DNA are not certain, so only TCRdb's listed CDR3 is given. The rearrangement links TRBV10-1 to TRBJ2-7; the DNA was not compared with TRBD1, the D call given in the table. The length of the CDR3 is 9 amino acids, counting both ends. The V gene's germline CDR1 is WNHNN and CDR2 SYGVQD (reference sequence). The CDR3 spells CASIGQGNL.